The 8 T cell receptor beta chains listed next were all sequenced from one sample in a study of blood T cell repertoires in COVID-19. Profiling relied on immunoSEQ multiplex PCR, and the TCRdb table lists in-frame clones only, not all of them. The sample contains 250,000 to 350,000 clones, 90% of which appear only once. Sequencing was carried out using peripheral blood. Every receptor here comes from a woman aged 45-60 years with COVID-19, enrolled during active disease.

DNA for the CDR3: TGTGCCATCAGCCCCAGGGCAGGAACTAACTATGGCTACACCTTC. Translation gives CAISPRAGTNYGYTF. This rearrangement joins TRBV10-3 to TRBJ1-2; D may be TRBD1 (5 bases). Germline V gene data show CDR1 as ENHRY and CDR2 as SYGVKD. This CDR3 spans 15 amino acids. V lost 6 bases and J lost 0, with 14 bases in between.

The V call is TRBV7-2, the J call TRBJ2-5; D might be TRBD1 (6 bases). The length of the CDR3 is 15 residues. Per the germline V gene, CDR1 is SGHTA and CDR2 is FQGNSA. V shed 3 bases and J shed 1 base, with 12 bases lying between them. CDR3 residues: CASSLQGPVQETQYF. CDR3 sequence (DNA): TGTGCCAGCAGCTTGCAGGGGCCGGTCCAAGAGACCCAGTACTTC.

CDR3 in DNA: TGTGCCAGCAGTCAAGGGCTGACTGGAGGGTACCAAGAGACCCAGTACTTC. Its translation is CASSQGLTGGYQETQYF. The rearrangement joins TRBV6-2 or TRBV6-3 to TRBJ2-5; the D gene is possibly TRBD2 (6 bases). Between the trimmed V and J ends, which lost 5 bases and 0 bases, there was a span of 19 bases. The CDR3 extends over 17 amino acids. In germline, CDR1 is MNHEY, CDR2 SVGEGT.

This clone was counted a single time. One end of the junction does not line up with germline, which may come from a read error. The chain employs TRBV6-2 or TRBV6-3 and TRBJ2-7, with D perhaps TRBD2 (6 bases). The CDR3 length is 12 residues. Looked up from germline, CDR1 is MNHEY and CDR2 is SVGEGT. CDR3 nucleotides: TGTGCCAGCAGTTCACCCGGCGGGGAGCACGGCTTC. It yields the protein CASSSPGGEHGF.

The V call is TRBV5-1, the J call TRBJ2-6; D is undetermined. V was cut by 0 bases and J by 4 bases, with 14 bases left in between. The CDR3 has 17 residues. From germline, CDR1 is SGHRS and CDR2 YFSETQ. The CDR3 bases are TGCGCCAGCAGCTTGGGCCCATCCCCGAGAGGGGCCAACGTCCTGACTTTC. Its translation is CASSLGPSPRGANVLTF. Drawing the rest from reference TRBV5-1 and TRBJ2-6, the complete variable domain is KAGVTQTPRYLIKTRGQQVTLSCSPISGHRSVSWYQQTPGQGLQFLFEYFSETQRNKGNFPGRFSGRQFSNSRSEMNVSTLELGDSALYLCASSLGPSPRGANVLTFGAGSRLTVL.

The chain uses TRBV6-2 or TRBV6-3 and TRBJ1-1, with a possible D match to TRBD1 (5 bases). Trimming pared 0 bases from V and 5 bases from J, leaving 10 bases between. Germline CDR1 MNHEY, CDR2 SVGEGT. The CDR3 totals 14 residues. This chain's CDR3 is CASSYSQGRTEAFF. DNA of the CDR3: TGTGCCAGCAGTTACTCGCAGGGCCGGACTGAAGCTTTCTTT.

This chain connects TRBV5-1 to TRBJ2-1; 7 nucleotides line up with TRBD1. The length of the CDR3 is 15 residues. Trimming took 4 bases from V and 9 from J; bases not matched to a gene: 13. Germline CDR1 reads SGHRS; CDR2 reads YFSETQ. The CDR3 nucleotides read TGCGCCAGCAGCACCCGACAGGGAATTGTCGGTGAGCAGTTCTTC. This translates into CASSTRQGIVGEQFF.

The V call is TRBV5-5, the J call TRBJ2-7; D not certain. V lost 0 bases and J lost 0, with 4 bases in between. Germline V gene lookup returns CDR1 SGHKS and CDR2 YYEKEE (reference sequence). The length of the CDR3 is 13 residues. This CDR3 reads CASSLGASYEQYF. The CDR3 nucleotides are TGTGCCAGCAGCTTGGGGGCCTCCTACGAGCAGTACTTC.